This section outlines one T cell receptor beta chain sequence together with its context. The data were taken from a study of blood T cell repertoires in COVID-19. The overall study: Acute and convalescent COVID-19 samples came from the United States, Italy and Spain.

CDR3 length equals 12 residues. Germline CDR1 reads KGHSH; CDR2 reads LQKENI. With 2 bases removed from V and 7 bases from J, the gap between germline ends came to 9 bases. Assay: immunoSEQ multiplex PCR; the TCRdb copy retains only in-frame clones and omits some. In the table there are approximately 69,000 clones, 70% to 75% of which are singletons. The rearrangement uses TRBV18 and TRBJ2-7; D possibly corresponds to TRBD1 (5 bases). Sequenced material: peripheral blood. The source of this sequence is a man in his sixties with acute or convalescent COVID-19. The CDR3 DNA sequence: TGTGCCAGCTCACCATCCGGACAAGAGCAGTACGTC. This translates into CASSPSGQEQYV.